This entry describes one T cell receptor (beta chain). The antigen it recognizes is unknown. No qualities accompany the bases; no much larger clone lies one base away. Including the terminal cysteine and phenylalanine, the CDR3 comprises 13 residues. Only CDR3 DNA remains: 39 bases, in frame from the first base. The V and J ends are trimmed by 9 bases and 0 bases, leaving 8 bases between them. CDR1 KGHDR and CDR2 SFDVKD were looked up in the germline V gene. In the paper's terms, the treatment or condition label means: live attenuated yellow fever vaccine strain. At each blood-draw timepoint, two biological replicates of bulk PBMCs were obtained. A standard Ficoll-Paque protocol was used to isolate PBMCs from peripheral blood. TriZol was used to extract RNA from bulk PBMCs, from CD4 and CD8 fractions, and from dextramer-positive and dextramer-negative fractions. Synthesis of TCR cDNA relied on 5'RACE template switching, a step that introduced a universal primer site along with unique molecular identifiers. cDNA synthesis was primed from both the TCR alpha and TCR beta constant segments. Libraries were amplified in two PCR steps, with sample barcodes and sequencing adapters added in the second step. Sequencing of libraries was done on Illumina HiSeq 2500 (2x100 bp) or NovaSeq (2x150 bp). As for the authors' bioinformatics: Reads were demultiplexed and collapsed into UMI consensus sequences with MIGEC, and V(D)J alignment was performed with MiXCR. Vaccine-responding clonotypes were identified with edgeR using replicate PBMC samples, with FDR below 0.01 and a log2 fold change above 5 up to day 15 being required. Each bulk clonotype was labeled CD4 or CD8 based on which sequenced repertoire, CD4 or CD8, contained the clonotype at higher abundance. Starting from the raw public reads, TCRdb applied fastp trimming at Q25, assembled clones with MiXCR and retained in-frame beta chains. Rows with a matching CDR3 protein are joined into one entry that keeps the most common DNA and genes. TCRdb's processing, not the authors', yielded these V and J calls. This sample comprises under 550,000 distinct CDR3 sequences, 21% of them detected only once. Together, the top ten hold about a sixth of the sample.

These data belong to a study of T cells after yellow fever vaccination (dated by TCRdb to 2018 to 2020). As for the study more broadly: The SMART-Seq v4 Ultra Low Input RNA kit was used to prepare libraries from fractions with low cell numbers. Blood samples were taken at several timepoints before and after primary and secondary immunization, and bulk PBMC replicates and cell subsets were isolated. To track T-cell clones before and after primary and booster YFV17D yellow fever vaccination, bulk TCR alpha and beta repertoires were sequenced longitudinally. Two healthy male donors made up the cohort, one aged 18 to 30 years and the other aged 30 to 40 years.

The full study reports these points: Most clones expanded after primary vaccination were re-detected after the booster (96% of CD4 and approximately 85% of CD8), suggesting broad memory maintenance. Computational filtering was needed because FACS-sorted repertoires could contain abundant contaminating clonotypes from the bulk population. Only a couple of donors were included in the study, so the extent to which the findings can be generalized is limited. A small share of clonotypes occurred in both CD4 and CD8 compartments, likely arising from convergent recombination. Compared with the primary T-cell response, the secondary T-cell response was faster but weaker, reaching its peak on day 5 rather than on day 15.

The chain is made from TRBV24-1 and TRBJ2-1; possibly the D gene is TRBD2, per 5 matching bases. The sample consisted of PBMCs, taken around 3 weeks after the first yellow fever vaccination. The clonotype was recovered from a man aged 18 to 29 who received the YFV17D yellow fever vaccine. The DNA sequence is as follows: TGTGCCACCTCGGCGGGCTCCTACAATGAGCAGTTCTTC. It specifies CATSAGSYNEQFF.